The 7 T cell receptor beta chains in this list originate from one sample, sequenced in a study of T cell responses to AZD1222 COVID-19 vaccine. Using immunoSEQ multiplex PCR, the repertoire was profiled, and TCRdb retains in-frame clones only, with some absent. The profile shows about 120,000 clones, 80% to 90% of them singletons. This material consisted of peripheral blood, taken on day 0 of MenACWY control vaccination. Source of these receptors: an adult in good health.

This clone was seen more than once but under ten times. This chain connects TRBV4-3 to TRBJ1-4; possible D gene TRBD1, 5 bases. Between the trimmed V and J ends, which lost 0 bases and 0 bases, there was a span of 14 bases. Looked up from germline, CDR1 is LGHNA and CDR2 is YSLEER. The CDR3 is 18 residues long. CDR3 bases: TGCGCCAGCAGCCAAGATAGAGTTGGGACTGCAACTAATGAAAAACTGTTTTTT. Translating it yields CASSQDRVGTATNEKLFF.

The V gene is TRBV7-8, the J gene TRBJ1-2, with D possibly being TRBD1 (5 bases). V was trimmed by 0 bases and J by 13 bases, leaving 12 bases between them. In germline, CDR1 is SGHVS, CDR2 FQNEAQ. This CDR3 is built from 12 residues. CDR3 nucleotides: TGTGCCAGCAGCTTAGCGCTGAGGGGTATCACCTTC. Protein product: CASSLALRGITF.

The J gene is TRBJ2-3, the V gene TRBV18; D uncertain. The CDR3 loop spans 13 amino acids. In germline, CDR1 is KGHSH, CDR2 LQKENI. V lost 2 bases to trimming and J lost 5 bases, with 8 bases between them. The CDR3 loop reads CASSPALLDTQYF. The CDR3 DNA is TGTGCCAGCTCACCAGCCTTGTTAGATACGCAGTATTTT.

This clone appeared once. The chain employs TRBV5-5 and TRBJ2-5; TRBD2 might be the D (6 bases). V shed 5 bases and J shed 2 bases, with 19 bases lying between them. The CDR3 totals 16 residues. Germline assignment: CDR1 SGHKS and CDR2 YYEKEE (reference sequence). The DNA of the CDR3 is TGTGCCAGCAGGGAGGAACCGGGACTGCAGCAAGAGACCCAGTACTTC. It encodes CASREEPGLQQETQYF.

V is TRBV5-5 and J is TRBJ1-2; no reliable D call. The CDR3 covers 16 residues. V shed 0 bases and J shed 1 base, with 13 bases lying between them. Per the germline V gene, CDR1 is SGHKS and CDR2 is YYEKEE (reference sequence). CDR3 DNA sequence: TGTGCCAGCAGCTTGGTAACCGACAACCTTAACTATGGCTACACCTTC. This translates into CASSLVTDNLNYGYTF.

The sample holds one count of this clone. V usage is TRBV10-3 and J usage is TRBJ2-3; TRBD1 aligns across 7 bases. The CDR3 extends over 15 amino acids. Trimming removed 9 bases from V and 2 bases from J; junction bases left unmatched: 11. Germline V lookup: CDR1 ENHRY, CDR2 SYGVKD. The CDR3 nucleotides read TGTGCCATACACGCCGGGACAGCCTTCACAGATACGCAGTATTTT. It specifies CAIHAGTAFTDTQYF.

The chain uses TRBV23-1 and TRBJ1-2; D is ambiguous. TRBV23-1 counts as an open reading frame of uncertain function. The CDR3 has 16 amino acids. V was pared by 4 bases and J by 4 bases, with 19 bases between. This CDR3 is CASSRKGISNSYGYTF. CDR3 nucleotides: TGCGCCAGCAGTCGGAAAGGAATATCAAACAGCTATGGCTACACCTTC.